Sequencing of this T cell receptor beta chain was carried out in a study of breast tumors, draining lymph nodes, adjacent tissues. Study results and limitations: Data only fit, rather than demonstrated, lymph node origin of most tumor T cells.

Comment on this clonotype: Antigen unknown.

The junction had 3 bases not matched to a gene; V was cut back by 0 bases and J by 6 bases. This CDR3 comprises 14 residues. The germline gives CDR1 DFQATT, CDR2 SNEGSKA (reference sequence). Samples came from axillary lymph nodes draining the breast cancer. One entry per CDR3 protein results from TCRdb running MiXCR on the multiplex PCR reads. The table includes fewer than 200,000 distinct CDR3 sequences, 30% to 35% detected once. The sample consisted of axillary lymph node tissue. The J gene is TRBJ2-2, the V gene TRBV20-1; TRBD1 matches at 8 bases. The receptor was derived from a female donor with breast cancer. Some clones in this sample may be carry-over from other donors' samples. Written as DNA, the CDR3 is TGCAGTGCTAGAGATGGGACAGGCCCCGGGGAGCTGTTTTTT. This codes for CSARDGTGPGELFF.